This T cell receptor beta chain appears in the sequencing data of a study of beta chain features in type 1 diabetes. V was pared by 4 bases and J by 5 bases, with 12 bases between. This CDR3 contains 12 residues. Germline V gives CDR1 SQVTM, CDR2 ANQGSEA. Since all of the isolated RNA was reverse transcribed, expressed TCRB transcripts were what got sequenced. Only in-frame clones appear in the TCRdb table, and some are missing; sequencing was by immunoSEQ multiplex PCR. The sample includes about 240,000 clones, around a quarter of them seen just once. This clone appeared many times. The TCR was taken from a man younger than 40 in good health. This sequence joins TRBV29-1 and TRBJ2-7, with TRBD1 as a possible D gene (5 bases). The sequenced sample consisted of central memory CD4+ T cells from blood. This CDR3 reads CSVAKGANEQYF. The CDR3, as DNA: TGCAGCGTTGCCAAAGGGGCCAACGAGCAGTACTTC.